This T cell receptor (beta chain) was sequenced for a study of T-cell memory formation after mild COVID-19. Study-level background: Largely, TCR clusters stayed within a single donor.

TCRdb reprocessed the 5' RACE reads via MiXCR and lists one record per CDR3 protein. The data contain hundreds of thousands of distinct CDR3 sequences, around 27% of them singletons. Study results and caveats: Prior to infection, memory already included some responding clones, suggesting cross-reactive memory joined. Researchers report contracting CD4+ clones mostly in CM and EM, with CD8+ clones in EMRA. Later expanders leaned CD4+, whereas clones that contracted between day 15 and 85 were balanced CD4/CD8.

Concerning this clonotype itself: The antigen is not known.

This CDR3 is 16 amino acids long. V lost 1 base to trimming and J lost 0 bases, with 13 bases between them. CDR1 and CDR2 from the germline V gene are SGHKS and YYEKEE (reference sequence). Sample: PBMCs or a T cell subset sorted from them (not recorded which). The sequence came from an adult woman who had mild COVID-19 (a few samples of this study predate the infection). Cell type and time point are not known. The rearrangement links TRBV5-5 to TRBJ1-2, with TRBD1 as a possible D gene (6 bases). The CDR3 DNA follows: TGTGCCAGCAGCTTGAGGGGGTTGGGACCTAACTATGGCTACACCTTC. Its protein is CASSLRGLGPNYGYTF.